The rows below give T cell receptor beta chains drawn from one sample of a study of preoperative IRX-2 immunotherapy in early breast cancer. This table comes from immunoSEQ multiplex PCR, and its TCRdb copy is limited to in-frame clones, with some not included. The data hold some 3,100 clones, with around 80% observed a single time. The sample was tumor tissue, taken after IRX-2 immunotherapy. The receptors originated from a human donor with breast cancer. Both conserved end residues are part of each CDR3. Fields, in order: CDR3 DNA, CDR3 protein, V gene, D gene, clone size, J gene. A D gene is named only where the DNA matches it firmly. Clone sizes are given selectively: once, few, many, or a class where the clone is expanded.

CDR3nt: TGTGCCAGCAGTGCCGACAGGGGAAGGGGAAAACTGTTTTTT; CDR3aa: CASSADRGRGKLFF; v_gene: TRBV6-8; d_gene: TRBD1; abundance: few; j_gene: TRBJ1-4
CDR3nt: TGTGCCCTCGGGACAACTAATGAAAAACTGTTTTTT; CDR3aa: CALGTTNEKLFF; v_gene: TRBV30; d_gene: .; abundance: .; j_gene: TRBJ1-4
CDR3nt: TGTGCCATCGGCCAGGGACCGAAGGGACTAGCGGGAGACGATACGCAGTATTTT; CDR3aa: CAIGQGPKGLAGDDTQYF; v_gene: TRBV6-7; d_gene: TRBD2; abundance: .; j_gene: TRBJ2-3
CDR3nt: TGTGCCAGCAGCGTAGGCCTAGCGAGACCCGATACGCAGTATTTT; CDR3aa: CASSVGLARPDTQYF; v_gene: TRBV9; d_gene: .; abundance: .; j_gene: TRBJ2-3
CDR3nt: TGCGCCAGCAGCTTGGATGGGGGCGAAGCCTATGGCTACACCTTC; CDR3aa: CASSLDGGEAYGYTF; v_gene: TRBV5-1; d_gene: .; abundance: .; j_gene: TRBJ1-2
CDR3nt: TGTGCCAGTAGTGTCTACATCGCCGGGACAGCTGGAAACACCATATATTTT; CDR3aa: CASSVYIAGTAGNTIYF; v_gene: TRBV19; d_gene: TRBD1; abundance: .; j_gene: TRBJ1-3
CDR3nt: TGCGCCAGCAGTATGGCGCGCTACGAGCAGTACTTC; CDR3aa: CASSMARYEQYF; v_gene: TRBV10-2; d_gene: .; abundance: .; j_gene: TRBJ2-7
CDR3nt: TGTGCCAGCAGGCGAGGACAGGGCCAAGGACCAGATACGCAGTATTTT; CDR3aa: CASRRGQGQGPDTQYF; v_gene: TRBV28; d_gene: TRBD1; abundance: .; j_gene: TRBJ2-3
CDR3nt: TGTGCCAGCAGTTTAGGGCTAGCGGGAGGAAATAACTACAATGAGCAGTTCTTC; CDR3aa: CASSLGLAGGNNYNEQFF; v_gene: TRBV28; d_gene: TRBD2; abundance: .; j_gene: TRBJ2-1
CDR3nt: TGTGCCAGCAGCTTAGCTAATCCCGGGGAGCTGTTTTTT; CDR3aa: CASSLANPGELFF; v_gene: TRBV7-1; d_gene: .; abundance: .; j_gene: TRBJ2-2
CDR3nt: TGCGCCACTTCTAGAGATAGCGGGGGCTACGAGCAGTACTTC; CDR3aa: CATSRDSGGYEQYF; v_gene: TRBV5-1; d_gene: TRBD2; abundance: .; j_gene: TRBJ2-7
CDR3nt: TGCGCCAGCCGCCGGACTATAACTAGCGGGAGTAATGAGCAGTTCTTC; CDR3aa: CASRRTITSGSNEQFF; v_gene: TRBV5-1; d_gene: TRBD2; abundance: .; j_gene: TRBJ2-1